These 10 T cell receptor beta chains share one sample of origin, sequenced in a study of cytomegalovirus exposure and HLA in healthy donors. The primer mix had 60 Vbeta and 13 Jbeta primers. Profiling relied on immunoSEQ multiplex PCR, and the TCRdb table lists in-frame clones only, not all of them. The data hold 100,000 to 150,000 clones, with approximately 83% observed a single time. The sample consisted of PBMCs. The receptors shown here come from a woman aged 40-49 years in good health and CMV-seropositive.

This chain uses TRBV7-6 with TRBJ2-2; 9 nucleotides align to TRBD2. The trim removed 1 base at V and 0 bases at J, leaving 0 bases unmatched. This CDR3 comprises 16 residues. Germline CDR1 is SGHVS and CDR2 is FNYEAQ. As DNA, the CDR3 is TGTGCCAGCAGCTTAGGCGGGAGGGCGAACACCGGGGAGCTGTTTTTT. Translation gives CASSLGGRANTGELFF.

Written as DNA, the CDR3 is TGTGCCAGCAGTTTATCTGCCGGGTTTGGTCAGCCCCAGCATTTT. Protein product: CASSLSAGFGQPQHF. J is TRBJ1-5 and V is TRBV27, with no clear D. Germline CDR1 reads MNHEY; CDR2 reads SMNVEV (reference sequence). The CDR3 loop spans 15 amino acids. Trimming removed 0 bases from V and 6 bases from J, with 12 bases in between.

CDR3 DNA sequence: TGTGCCAGCAGCCCGGACACGGCTAACACTGAAGCTTTCTTT. Protein: CASSPDTANTEAFF. This sequence joins TRBV5-4 and TRBJ1-1; tentative D call: TRBD1 (5 bases). This CDR3 has 14 residues. The V end lost 4 bases, the J end lost 2 bases, and 12 bases lay between the germline ends. Per the germline V gene, CDR1 is SGHNT and CDR2 is YYREEE (reference sequence).

This rearrangement joins TRBV28 to TRBJ2-7; TRBD2 matches at 12 bases. In germline, CDR1 is MDHEN, CDR2 SYDVKM. Trimming cost V 3 bases and J 4 bases; bases outside gene matches: 4. The length of the CDR3 is 15 residues. Written as DNA, the CDR3 is TGTGCCAGCAGTTTGCTAGCGGGAGGGTATTACGAGCAGTACTTC. This codes for CASSLLAGGYYEQYF.

CDR3 loop: CASRPPRVTPSEQYF. In DNA, the CDR3 is TGTGCCAGCAGGCCACCTCGGGTCACCCCTTCCGAGCAGTACTTC. The chain uses TRBV6-1 and TRBJ2-7; D unclear. The CDR3 loop spans 15 amino acids. Trimming removed 6 bases at V and 6 bases at J, with 21 bases between. Looked up from germline, CDR1 is MNHNS and CDR2 is SASEGT.

The chain employs TRBV13 and TRBJ2-7, with TRBD2 as a possible D gene (5 bases). The V end lost 3 bases, the J end lost 11 bases, and 17 bases lay between the germline ends. Germline V CDR1 and CDR2: PRHDT, FYEKMQ (reference sequence). CDR3 size: 13 residues. CDR3 DNA sequence: TGTGCCAGCAGCTTGAGGCAGATGGACTGGAAGTACTTC. It codes for CASSLRQMDWKYF.

This clone was observed a few times. The chain uses TRBV7-2 and TRBJ2-5; 16 bases map to TRBD2. V was clipped by 4 bases and J by 5 bases; unmatched bases: 7. The CDR3 covers 17 residues. Germline V gene sequence: CDR1 SGHTA, CDR2 FQGNSA. The CDR3: CASSSGTSGRVGETQYF. The CDR3 DNA reads as TGTGCCAGCAGCTCCGGGACTAGCGGGAGGGTGGGGGAGACCCAGTACTTC.

The gene calls are TRBV9 and TRBJ1-6, with D perhaps TRBD1 (5 bases). Per the germline V gene, CDR1 is SGDLS and CDR2 is YYNGEE. The V end was cut by 0 bases, the J end by 0 bases, with 10 bases between. This CDR3 contains 17 residues. Written as DNA, the CDR3 is TGTGCCAGCAGCGTAGAGGGACTAAGCTCCTATAATTCACCCCTCCACTTT. Translating gives CASSVEGLSSYNSPLHF.

The rearrangement joins TRBV4-3 to TRBJ2-5; 10 nucleotides match TRBD1. From germline, CDR1 is LGHNA and CDR2 YSLEER. The ends lost 4 bases at V and 1 base at J; junction bases unmatched: 3. This CDR3 is built from 15 residues. The CDR3 DNA sequence: TGCGCCAGCAGCCGGAGACAGGGGGCCCAAGAGACCCAGTACTTC. It codes for CASSRRQGAQETQYF.

The V gene is TRBV4-2, the J gene TRBJ2-5; TRBD2 is a possible D gene (6 bases). The last part of the DNA fits TRBJ2-7 better; the J call may be wrong. This CDR3 comprises 16 residues. The germline gives CDR1 LGHNA, CDR2 YNFKEQ. CDR3 amino acids: CASSPLSGSGVYEQYF. CDR3 nucleotide sequence: TGTGCCAGCAGCCCCCTCTCCGGGAGTGGGGTCTACGAGCAGTACTTC.